The TCR beta chain under discussion was sequenced for a study of STAT5B mutations in CD4+ large granular lymphocyte leukemia. Clones were read by immunoSEQ multiplex PCR, and TCRdb kept only the in-frame ones, dropping some. The sample has several thousand clones; 65% to 75% are singletons. The V gene lost 6 bases and the J gene lost 13 bases, with 21 bases spanning the gap. CDR1 is MNHEY, CDR2 SVGAGI, per germline. There are 13 residues in the CDR3. This clone was seen just once. The sequence derives from a woman between 65 and 79 years old with CD4+ T-cell large granular lymphocyte leukemia. The chain recombines TRBV6-5 with TRBJ1-2; D gene uncertain. The sequencing input was PBMCs. The DNA for the CDR3 is TGTGCCAGCAGAACCGGGTCTCTTAGGGTCCTCACCTTC. Its protein product is CASRTGSLRVLTF.